Described below is a single TCR beta chain sequence and its context. These data come from a study of shared T cell receptors in the human thymus. The CDR3 extends over 15 amino acids. Per germline, CDR1 MNHEY and CDR2 SVGAGI. Trimming at V came to 6 bases and at J to 6 bases, leaving 9 bases not matched to a gene. The table came from immunoSEQ multiplex PCR; TCRdb's copy has only in-frame clones and leaves some out. The sample consists of hundreds of thousands of clones, around 82% of them appearing once. In addition, the sample was reused for a study of human thymus T cells.

This clonotype was obtained from a boy younger than two with a congenital heart defect. Input material: thymocytes. The genes are TRBV6-5 and TRBJ2-1; 9 bases fit TRBD1. This CDR3 reads CASSRRDREGNEQFF. In DNA form, the CDR3 reads TGTGCCAGCAGCCGTAGGGACAGGGAGGGCAATGAGCAGTTCTTC.